This T cell receptor beta chain comes out of a study of blood T cell repertoires in COVID-19. Germline assignment: CDR1 GTSNPN and CDR2 SVGIG (reference sequence). This CDR3 contains 16 residues. Trimming cost V 7 bases and J 0 bases, with 19 bases left between them. Seattle's cohort entered during active infection and was followed longitudinally. Assay used: immunoSEQ multiplex PCR; TCRdb lists only in-frame clones, some missing. The data hold roughly 500,000 clones, with 80% to 90% observed a single time. Input material: peripheral blood. The TCR comes from a man aged 18 to 30 with COVID-19, enrolled during active disease. The chain links TRBV30 to TRBJ2-1; weak D call: TRBD1 (6 bases). DNA of the CDR3: TGTGCCTTGGACAGAATGGGGGTACTCTCCTACAATGAGCAGTTCTTC. Its translation is CALDRMGVLSYNEQFF.